These T cell receptor beta chains were read from a single sample in a study of blood T cell repertoires in COVID-19. The protocol was immunoSEQ multiplex PCR, while the TCRdb copy is restricted to in-frame clones and leaves out a portion. The sample carries about 390,000 clones, 87% recorded once. The sequenced sample was PBMCs or T cells enriched from blood (not recorded which). The receptors were gathered from a woman aged 45 to 65 who had recovered from COVID-19. Both conserved end residues are part of each CDR3. The D gene is left open where the match is weak. Expanded clones are given a class, and other clones once, few, many or no size at all.

d_call clone_size j_call v_call cdr3_nt cdr3_aa
. . TRBJ1-5 TRBV6-5 TGTGCCAGCAGTTACCGGTCAGGGCAGCCCCAGCATTTT CASSYRSGQPQHF
TRBD1 . TRBJ2-1 TRBV4-3 TGCGCCAGCAGCCAATCCGCGGACAGGCCGGGAGAGCAGTTCTTC CASSQSADRPGEQFF
TRBD1 . TRBJ2-3 TRBV13 TGTGCCAGCAGCGGACAGGGTCCCTACCCAGATACGCAGTATTTT CASSGQGPYPDTQYF
TRBD1 . TRBJ2-1 TRBV5-1 TGCGCCAGCAGCCGTGGGGACAGGGGAGGCAATGAGCAGTTCTTC CASSRGDRGGNEQFF
TRBD1 few TRBJ1-1 TRBV27 TGTGCCAGCAGTTTATTTGGACAGGGGGGATACTACACTGAAGCTTTCTTT CASSLFGQGGYYTEAFF
TRBD2 . TRBJ2-5 TRBV5-1 TGCGCCAGCAGCCCCTGGGGAGGGTCAGAGACCCAGTACTTC CASSPWGGSETQYF
TRBD2 . TRBJ2-3 TRBV5-1 TGCGCCAGCAGCCCCGGGACTAGCGCGGATACGCAGTATTTT CASSPGTSADTQYF
. . TRBJ1-1 TRBV19 TGTGCCAGTAGTATACAGGGGAGGGCCCTGAGCACTGAAGCTTTCTTT CASSIQGRALSTEAFF
TRBD1 . TRBJ1-2 TRBV28 TGTGCCAGCAGTGTTACAGGGGGCCTCAATGGCTACACCTTC CASSVTGGLNGYTF
TRBD1 . TRBJ1-2 TRBV18 TGTGCCAGCTCACCGGACAGGACAGCTAACTATGGCTACACCTTC CASSPDRTANYGYTF
. . TRBJ2-7 TRBV6-5 TGTGCCAGCAGTTACTCGCAGGGTGGGAACTACGAGCAGTACTTC CASSYSQGGNYEQYF
. . TRBJ1-5 TRBV4-1 TGCGCCAGCAGCCAAGTGGAGGGCGGCAATCAGCCCCAGCATTTT CASSQVEGGNQPQHF
. . TRBJ1-2 TRBV12-3/TRBV12-4 TGTGCCATTAGGGAGGATGGGGGCTACACCTTC CAIREDGGYTF
. . TRBJ2-1 TRBV28 TGTGCCAGCAGTCCGATCTACTCGAGGGGGTACAATGAGCAGTTCTTC CASSPIYSRGYNEQFF
. . TRBJ1-5 TRBV18 TGTGCCAGCTCCGCGACAGGCGGGGGCCCCGGCCAGCCCCAGCATTTT CASSATGGGPGQPQHF
TRBD1 . TRBJ2-5 TRBV27 TGTGCCAGCAGTGCAACAGGGGCCGCGACCCAGTACTTC CASSATGAATQYF
TRBD2 . TRBJ2-3 TRBV30 TGTGCCTGGAGTAGCGGGGGAGGGTATACGCAGTATTTT CAWSSGGGYTQYF
. . TRBJ2-7 TRBV4-2 TGTGCCAGCAGTCCCGTCGCTAGGAGCTACGAGCAGTACTTC CASSPVARSYEQYF
TRBD1 . TRBJ1-1 TRBV11-2 TGTGCCAGCAGCTTACGTGACAGGGTTGAAGCTTTCTTT CASSLRDRVEAFF
TRBD1 . TRBJ2-2 TRBV5-8 TGTGCCAGCAGCTTGGGGACAGGGAACACCGGGGAGCTGTTTTTT CASSLGTGNTGELFF
. . TRBJ2-6 TRBV4-2 TGTGCCAGCAGCCCGGCACAGGGCTCTGGGGCCAACGTCCTGACTTTC CASSPAQGSGANVLTF
TRBD1 . TRBJ1-4 TRBV7-9 TGTGCCAGCAGCTCTAAATTAACAGGGGGAGGACTGTTTTTT CASSSKLTGGGLFF
. . TRBJ1-5 TRBV5-8 TGTGCCAGCAGCAACCGACAGGTCTGGAGCAATCAGCCCCAGCATTTT CASSNRQVWSNQPQHF
TRBD1 . TRBJ1-6 TRBV19 TGTGCCAGTAGCAAGATACAGGGGGTAGGAAATTCACCCCTCCACTTT CASSKIQGVGNSPLHF
. few TRBJ1-1 TRBV2 TGTGCCACCCGGGAATTTTTGAACACTGAAGCTTTCTTT CATREFLNTEAFF
TRBD1 once TRBJ1-6 TRBV3-1/TRBV3-2 TGTGCCAGCAGCCATAACAGGGGGCTAGGGAATTCACCCCTCCACTTT CASSHNRGLGNSPLHF
TRBD1 . TRBJ1-1 TRBV30 TGTGCCCGAACGACAGGGGCGAACACTGAAGCTTTCTTT CARTTGANTEAFF
TRBD1 . TRBJ1-5 TRBV19 TGTGCCAGTAACCCAGGAGGGGGCGATAGCAATCAGCCCCAGCATTTT CASNPGGGDSNQPQHF
. . TRBJ1-2 TRBV6-5 TGTGCCAGCAGCGCTCGGGAGGGCCATGGCTACACCTTC CASSAREGHGYTF
. . TRBJ1-3 TRBV11-2 TGTGCCAGCAGTTCTCAAACCGGGGTACAACCTGGAAACACCATATATTTT CASSSQTGVQPGNTIYF
. once TRBJ1-3 TRBV7-9 TGTGCCAGCAGCTTAGGGAGGAGCGGAAACACCATATATTTT CASSLGRSGNTIYF
TRBD2 . TRBJ2-6 TRBV11-3 TGTGCCAGCAGCCCCACGGGGGGAAACAACGTCCTGACTTTC CASSPTGGNNVLTF
TRBD2 . TRBJ2-2 TRBV27 TGTGCCAGCAGTCCCTGGACTAGCGGGGGGCCGAACACCGGGGAGCTGTTTTTT CASSPWTSGGPNTGELFF
TRBD1 . TRBJ1-5 TRBV7-2 TGTGCCAGCAGGGACCGGCAGGGGGGAGAGCCCCAGCATTTT CASRDRQGGEPQHF
. . TRBJ2-1 TRBV7-8 TGTGCCAGCAGCCGGTATAGCCACAATGAGCAGTTCTTC CASSRYSHNEQFF
. . TRBJ1-5 TRBV6-2/TRBV6-3 TGTGCCAGCAGTCCCACAGGGACGGGTAGCAATCAGCCCCAGCATTTT CASSPTGTGSNQPQHF
TRBD2 . TRBJ2-3 TRBV7-3 TGTGCCAGCAGCCCAAATAGCGGGGGGGCTCCAGATACGCAGTATTTT CASSPNSGGAPDTQYF
. . TRBJ2-1 TRBV7-6 TGTGCCAGCAGCCTGGAGAGCCTGGGGGCCTCCAATGAGCAGTTCTTC CASSLESLGASNEQFF
. . TRBJ1-1 TRBV6-5 TGTGCCAGCAAATATAAGAACACTGAAGCTTTCTTT CASKYKNTEAFF
. . TRBJ1-2 TRBV10-3 TGTGCCATCCTCCAGAATAACTATGGCTACACCTTC CAILQNNYGYTF
. . TRBJ1-5 TRBV27 TGTGCCAGCAGTGCGTACCGGGAGTTCAATCAGCCCCAGCATTTT CASSAYREFNQPQHF
TRBD1 . TRBJ1-4 TRBV19 TGTGCCAGCAACAGGGGTTGGGGTGAAAAACTGTTTTTT CASNRGWGEKLFF
TRBD1 . TRBJ2-7 TRBV28 TGTGCCAGCAGCAACCGGGACAGCGGTACCCTCGTCCGGCAGTACTTC CASSNRDSGTLVRQYF
TRBD1 . TRBJ1-2 TRBV9 TGTGCCAGCAGCGCCAACTCAGGGGGATTGGGTGGCTACACCTTC CASSANSGGLGGYTF
. . TRBJ1-3 TRBV28 TGTGCCAGCAGAAAAACAAGCTCTGGAAACACCATATATTTT CASRKTSSGNTIYF
TRBD1 once TRBJ2-1 TRBV11-1 TGTGCCAGCAGACGGACAGGAGCCAGTTACAATGAGCAGTTCTTC CASRRTGASYNEQFF
TRBD1 once TRBJ1-4 TRBV7-8 TGTGCCAGCAGCTCTCGGACAGGGCGTCTGTTTTTT CASSSRTGRLFF